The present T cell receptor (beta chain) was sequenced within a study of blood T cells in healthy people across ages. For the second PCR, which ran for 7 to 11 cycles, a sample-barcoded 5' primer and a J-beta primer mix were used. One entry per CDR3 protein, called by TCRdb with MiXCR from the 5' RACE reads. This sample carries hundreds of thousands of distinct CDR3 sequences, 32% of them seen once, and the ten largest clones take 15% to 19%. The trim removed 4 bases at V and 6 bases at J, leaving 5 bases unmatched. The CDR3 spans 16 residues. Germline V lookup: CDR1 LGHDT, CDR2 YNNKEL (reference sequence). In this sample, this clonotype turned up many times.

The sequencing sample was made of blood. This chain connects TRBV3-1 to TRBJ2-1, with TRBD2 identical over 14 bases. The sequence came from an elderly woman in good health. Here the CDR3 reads CASSPGLAGGGNEQFF. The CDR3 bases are TGTGCCAGCAGCCCCGGACTAGCGGGGGGAGGCAATGAGCAGTTCTTC.